The T cell receptor beta chain described here comes from a study of Ad26.COV2.S vaccination and SARS-CoV-2 variants. Turning to the study itself: Ad26.COV2.S given intramuscularly, once or twice 56 days apart.

CDR1 is SGHNT and CDR2 is YYREEE in the germline V gene (reference sequence). Trimming pared 1 base from V and 3 bases from J, leaving 10 bases between. This CDR3 spans 15 amino acids. TCRdb's copy holds only in-frame clones and misses some; the assay was immunoSEQ multiplex PCR. The sample holds hundreds of thousands of clones, over 75% seen once. Documented treatment: around 19 received Ad26.COV2.S at low or high dose, single or two shots; about 5 received placebo; per-sample allocation not given. On day 63 after the first injection, vaccine and placebo recipients gave samples. Ad26.COV2.S expressed prefusion-stabilized spike from the original Wuhan strain.

The source was peripheral blood, collected in a trial of Ad26.COV2.S vaccine versus placebo. This chain connects TRBV5-4 to TRBJ1-4, with D possibly TRBD1 on 6 matching bases. This clonotype was obtained from a person aged 18-60 years who received the Ad26.COV2.S COVID-19 vaccine or a placebo. The CDR3 DNA is TGTGCCAGCAGCTTGCTGACAGGACCTAATGAAAAACTGTTTTTT. This sequence encodes CASSLLTGPNEKLFF.